This TCR beta chain was sequenced during a study of CD8 T cells in ankylosing spondylitis. Study findings and constraints: Blood of patients with ankylosing spondylitis appeared to be characterized by a TCR beta motif of roughly eight highly homologous variants. Disease-associated clones were CD8+ and fairly uncommon in peripheral blood. Certain motif variants had earlier been reported in reactive arthritis synovial fluid and blood. From matched ankylosing spondylitis synovial fluid, disease-linked clones were reportedly recovered at significantly enriched levels.

This clonotype was recorded many times. Antigen: not known. With 0 bases removed from V and 3 bases from J, the gap between germline ends came to 17 bases. Looked up from germline, CDR1 is DFQATT and CDR2 is SNEGSKA (reference sequence). This CDR3 comprises 16 residues. Molecular-barcoded quantitative 5'-RACE produced these TCR beta libraries. TCRdb used MiXCR to reprocess the 5' RACE reads, holding one entry per CDR3 protein. The repertoire holds a few hundred thousand distinct CDR3 sequences, with roughly 12% as singletons. Source material: blood, either unsorted or a sorted T cell fraction (not recorded which). The V and J genes are TRBV20-1 and TRBJ2-5, with D possibly being TRBD1 or TRBD2 (6 bases each). The source is a male donor with ankylosing spondylitis. The CDR3 loop reads CSARDRWGRGKETQYF. Here the CDR3 DNA reads TGCAGTGCTAGAGATAGATGGGGGCGGGGAAAAGAGACCCAGTACTTC.